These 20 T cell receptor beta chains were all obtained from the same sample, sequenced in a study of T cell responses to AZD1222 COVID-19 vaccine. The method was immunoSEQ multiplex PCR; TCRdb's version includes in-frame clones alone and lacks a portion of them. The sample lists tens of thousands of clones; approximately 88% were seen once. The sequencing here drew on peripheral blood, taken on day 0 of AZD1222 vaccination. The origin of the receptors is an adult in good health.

The CDR3 nucleotides are TGTGCCAGCAGTTTACTGGGAACCAATCAGCCCCAGCATTTT. This sequence encodes CASSLLGTNQPQHF. The chain couples TRBV27 to TRBJ1-5; D gene ambiguous. The germline V and J ends were trimmed by 2 bases and 3 bases, with 8 bases remaining between them. Germline V CDR1 and CDR2: MNHEY, SMNVEV (reference sequence). This CDR3 is built from 14 residues.

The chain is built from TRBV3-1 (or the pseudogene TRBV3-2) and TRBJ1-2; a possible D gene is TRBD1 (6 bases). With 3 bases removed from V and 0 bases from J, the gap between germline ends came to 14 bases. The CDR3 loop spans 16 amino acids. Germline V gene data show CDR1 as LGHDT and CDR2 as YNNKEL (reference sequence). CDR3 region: CASSHRDTEANYGYTF. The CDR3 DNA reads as TGTGCCAGCAGCCATAGGGACACAGAGGCTAACTATGGCTACACCTTC.

In nucleotides, the CDR3 is TGTGCCAGCAGTCGGGGTTCAGGGGCTAACTATGGCTACACCTTC. Encoded protein: CASSRGSGANYGYTF. The chain recombines TRBV27 with TRBJ1-2, with D maybe TRBD1 (6 bases). Germline V lookup: CDR1 MNHEY, CDR2 SMNVEV (reference sequence). Trimming removed 5 bases from V and 0 bases from J, with 13 bases in between. The CDR3 runs to 15 residues.

The CDR3 bases are TGTGCCAGCAGTTACAGACAGCCCAACTATGGCTACACCTTC. Translating it yields CASSYRQPNYGYTF. The rearrangement joins TRBV6-5 to TRBJ1-2, with a tentative D call TRBD1 (5 bases). The V and J ends lost 2 bases and 2 bases respectively, with 9 bases between them. The CDR3 contains 14 residues. In germline, CDR1 is MNHEY, CDR2 SVGAGI.

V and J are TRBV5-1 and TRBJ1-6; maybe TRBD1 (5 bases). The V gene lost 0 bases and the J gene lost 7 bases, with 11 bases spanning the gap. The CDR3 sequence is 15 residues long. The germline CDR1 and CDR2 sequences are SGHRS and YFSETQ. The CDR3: CASSLEGTINSPLHF. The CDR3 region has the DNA TGCGCCAGCAGCTTGGAGGGGACGATCAATTCACCCCTCCACTTT.

In DNA form, the CDR3 reads TGTGCCAGCAGTTTAGCCTTCTACGAGCAGTACTTC. Translation gives CASSLAFYEQYF. The chain combines TRBV28 with TRBJ2-7; D is ambiguous. The CDR3 extends over 12 amino acids. Looked up from germline, CDR1 is MDHEN and CDR2 is SYDVKM. V was pared by 2 bases and J by 3 bases, with 5 bases between.

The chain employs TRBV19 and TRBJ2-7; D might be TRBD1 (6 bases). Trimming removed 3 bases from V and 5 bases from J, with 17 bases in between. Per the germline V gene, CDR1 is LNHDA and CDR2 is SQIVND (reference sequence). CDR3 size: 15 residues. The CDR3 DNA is TGTGCCAGTAGTATTCTGGACAGACCTTTGGACGAGCAGTACTTC. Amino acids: CASSILDRPLDEQYF.

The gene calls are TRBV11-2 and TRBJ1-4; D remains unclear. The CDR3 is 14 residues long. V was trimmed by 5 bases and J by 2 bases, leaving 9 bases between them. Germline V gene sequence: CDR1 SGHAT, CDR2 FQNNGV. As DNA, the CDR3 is TGTGCCAGCAGCACGAGCGTTACTAATGAAAAACTGTTTTTT. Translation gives CASSTSVTNEKLFF.

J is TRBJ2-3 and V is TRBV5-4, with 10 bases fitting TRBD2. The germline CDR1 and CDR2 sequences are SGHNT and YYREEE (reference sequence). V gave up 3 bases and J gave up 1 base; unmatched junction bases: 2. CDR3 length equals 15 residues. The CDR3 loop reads CASSSGLAGTDTQYF. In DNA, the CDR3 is TGTGCCAGCAGCTCCGGACTAGCGGGCACAGATACGCAGTATTTT.

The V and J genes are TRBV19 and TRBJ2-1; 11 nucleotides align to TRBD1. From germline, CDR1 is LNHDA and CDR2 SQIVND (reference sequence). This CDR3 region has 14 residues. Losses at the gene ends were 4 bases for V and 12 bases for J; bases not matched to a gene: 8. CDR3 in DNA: TGTGCCAGTAGTAACCGGGACAGGGGGAGGAGGCAGTTCTTC. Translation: CASSNRDRGRRQFF.

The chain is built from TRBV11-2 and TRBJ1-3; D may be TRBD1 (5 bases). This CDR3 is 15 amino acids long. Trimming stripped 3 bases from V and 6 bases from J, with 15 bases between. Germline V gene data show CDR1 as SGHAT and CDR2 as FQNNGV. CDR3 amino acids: CASSLGLGGANTIYF. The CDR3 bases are TGTGCCAGCAGCTTGGGATTGGGAGGGGCAAACACCATATATTTT. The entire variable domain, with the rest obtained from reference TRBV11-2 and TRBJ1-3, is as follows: EAGVAQSPRYKIIEKRQSVAFWCNPISGHATLYWYQQILGQGPKLLIQFQNNGVVDDSQLPKDRFSAERLKGVDSTLKIQPAKLEDSAVYLCASSLGLGGANTIYFGEGSWLTVV.

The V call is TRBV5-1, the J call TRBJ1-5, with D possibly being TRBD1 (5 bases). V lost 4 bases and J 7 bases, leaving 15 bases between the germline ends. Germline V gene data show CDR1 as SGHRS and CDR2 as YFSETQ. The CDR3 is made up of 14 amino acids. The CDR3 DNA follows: TGCGCCAGCAGCGAAGACAGTTATCAACAGCCCCAGCATTTT. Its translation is CASSEDSYQQPQHF. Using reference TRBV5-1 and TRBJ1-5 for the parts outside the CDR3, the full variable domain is KAGVTQTPRYLIKTRGQQVTLSCSPISGHRSVSWYQQTPGQGLQFLFEYFSETQRNKGNFPGRFSGRQFSNSRSEMNVSTLELGDSALYLCASSEDSYQQPQHFGDGTRLSIL.

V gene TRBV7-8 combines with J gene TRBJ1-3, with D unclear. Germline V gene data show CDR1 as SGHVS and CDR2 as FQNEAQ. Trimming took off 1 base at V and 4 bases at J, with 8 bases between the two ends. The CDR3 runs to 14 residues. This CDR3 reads CASSLDRTGNTIYF. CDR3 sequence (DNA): TGTGCCAGCAGCTTAGACCGGACCGGAAACACCATATATTTT.

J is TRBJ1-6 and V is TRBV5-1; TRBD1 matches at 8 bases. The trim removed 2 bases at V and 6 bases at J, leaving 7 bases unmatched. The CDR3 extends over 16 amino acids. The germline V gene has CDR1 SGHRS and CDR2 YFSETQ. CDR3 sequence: CASSLPIQGGNSPLHF. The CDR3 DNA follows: TGCGCCAGCAGCTTACCTATACAGGGGGGTAATTCACCCCTCCACTTT.

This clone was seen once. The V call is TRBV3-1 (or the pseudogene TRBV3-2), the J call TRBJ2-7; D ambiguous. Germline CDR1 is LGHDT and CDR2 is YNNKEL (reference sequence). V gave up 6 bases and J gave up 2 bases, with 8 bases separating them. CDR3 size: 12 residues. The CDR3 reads CASSGPAYEQYF. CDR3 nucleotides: TGTGCCAGCAGTGGACCTGCCTACGAGCAGTACTTC.

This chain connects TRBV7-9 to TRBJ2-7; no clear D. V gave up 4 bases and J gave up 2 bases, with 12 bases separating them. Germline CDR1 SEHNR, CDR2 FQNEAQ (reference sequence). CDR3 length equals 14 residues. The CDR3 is CASSSDGLTYEQYF. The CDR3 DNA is TGTGCCAGCAGCTCGGACGGCCTGACCTACGAGCAGTACTTC. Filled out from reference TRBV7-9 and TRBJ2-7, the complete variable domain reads DTGVSQNPRHKITKRGQNVTFRCDPISEHNRLYWYRQTLGQGPEFLTYFQNEAQLEKSRLLSDRFSAERPKGSFSTLEIQRTEQGDSAMYLCASSSDGLTYEQYFGPGTRLTVT.

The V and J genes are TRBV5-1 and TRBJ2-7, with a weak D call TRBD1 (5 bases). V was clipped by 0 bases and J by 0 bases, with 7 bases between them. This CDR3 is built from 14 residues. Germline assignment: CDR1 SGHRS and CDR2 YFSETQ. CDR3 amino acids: CASSLVGPSYEQYF. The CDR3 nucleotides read TGCGCCAGCAGCTTGGTGGGGCCCTCCTACGAGCAGTACTTC.

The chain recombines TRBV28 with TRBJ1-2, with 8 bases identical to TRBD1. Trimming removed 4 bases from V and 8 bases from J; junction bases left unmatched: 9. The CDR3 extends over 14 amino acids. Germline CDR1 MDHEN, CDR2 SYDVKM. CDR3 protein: CASSSRDRRRGYTF. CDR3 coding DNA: TGTGCCAGCAGTTCCCGGGACAGGCGACGGGGCTACACCTTC.

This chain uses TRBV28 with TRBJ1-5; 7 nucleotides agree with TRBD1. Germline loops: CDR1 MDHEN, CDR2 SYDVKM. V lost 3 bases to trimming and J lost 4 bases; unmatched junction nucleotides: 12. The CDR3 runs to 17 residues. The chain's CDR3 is CASSLDRSSSPNQPQHF. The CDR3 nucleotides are TGTGCCAGCAGTTTGGACAGGTCCTCTTCTCCTAATCAGCCCCAGCATTTT. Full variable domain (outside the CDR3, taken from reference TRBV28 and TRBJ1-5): DVKVTQSSRYLVKRTGEKVFLECVQDMDHENMFWYRQDPGLGLRLIYFSYDVKMKEKGDIPEGYSVSREKKERFSLILESASTNQTSMYLCASSLDRSSSPNQPQHFGDGTRLSIL.

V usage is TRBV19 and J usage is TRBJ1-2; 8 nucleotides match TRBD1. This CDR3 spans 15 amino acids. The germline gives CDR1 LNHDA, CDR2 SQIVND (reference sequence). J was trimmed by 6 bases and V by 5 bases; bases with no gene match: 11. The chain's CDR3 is CASSVQGAGGDGYTF. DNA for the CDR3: TGTGCCAGTAGTGTCCAGGGGGCTGGCGGCGATGGCTACACCTTC.